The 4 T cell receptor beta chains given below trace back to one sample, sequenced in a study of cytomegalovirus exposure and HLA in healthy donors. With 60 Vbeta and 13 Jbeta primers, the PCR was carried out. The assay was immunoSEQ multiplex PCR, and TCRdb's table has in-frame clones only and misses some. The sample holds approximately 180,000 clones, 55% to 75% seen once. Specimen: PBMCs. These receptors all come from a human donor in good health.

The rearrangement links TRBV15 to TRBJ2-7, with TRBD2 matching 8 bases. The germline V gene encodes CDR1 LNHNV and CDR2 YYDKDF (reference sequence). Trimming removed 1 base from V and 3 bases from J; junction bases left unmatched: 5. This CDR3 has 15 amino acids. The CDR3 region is CATSRVPGGGYEQYF. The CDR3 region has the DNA TGTGCCACCAGCAGAGTTCCCGGGGGGGGCTACGAGCAGTACTTC.

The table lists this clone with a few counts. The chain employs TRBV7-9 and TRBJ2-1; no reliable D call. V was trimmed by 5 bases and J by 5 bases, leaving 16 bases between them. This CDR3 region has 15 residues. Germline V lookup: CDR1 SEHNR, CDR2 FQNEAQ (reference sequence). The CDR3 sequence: CASSPKARLNNEQFF. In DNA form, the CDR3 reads TGTGCCAGCAGCCCGAAAGCCAGGCTTAACAATGAGCAGTTCTTC.

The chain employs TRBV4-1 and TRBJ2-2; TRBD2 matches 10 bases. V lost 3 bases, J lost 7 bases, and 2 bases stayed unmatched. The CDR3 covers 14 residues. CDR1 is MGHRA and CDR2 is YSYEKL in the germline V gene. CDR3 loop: CASSHLAGGGELFF. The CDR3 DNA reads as TGCGCCAGCAGCCACTTAGCGGGGGGCGGGGAGCTGTTTTTT.

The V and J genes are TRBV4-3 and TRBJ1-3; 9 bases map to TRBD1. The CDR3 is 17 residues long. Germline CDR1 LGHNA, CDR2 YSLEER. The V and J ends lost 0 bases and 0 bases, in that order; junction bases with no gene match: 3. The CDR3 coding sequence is TGCGCCAGCAGCCAAGATGGGGACAGGGCCTCTGGAAACACCATATATTTT. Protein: CASSQDGDRASGNTIYF.